The 29 T cell receptor beta chains in this list originate from one sample, sequenced in a study of CD8 T cells in Susac syndrome. It was with random hexamers that roughly 0.45 to 1 ug RNA was reverse transcribed. Each CDR3 protein is one row after TCRdb ran MiXCR on the immunoSEQ multiplex PCR reads. The table has around 300,000 distinct CDR3 sequences, about 89% seen once. Input material: CD8+ T cells from PBMCs. The receptors shown here come from a human donor with multiple sclerosis.

V gene TRBV19 combines with J gene TRBJ1-1; D gene uncertain. The V gene's germline CDR1 is LNHDA and CDR2 SQIVND (reference sequence). The CDR3 contains 13 residues. Trimming removed 3 bases from V and 5 bases from J, with 10 bases in between. CDR3 nucleotides: TGTGCCAGTAGTATTGCCCTAAGGACTGAAGCTTTCTTT. This gives the protein CASSIALRTEAFF. Drawing the rest from reference TRBV19 and TRBJ1-1, the complete variable domain is DGGITQSPKYLFRKEGQNVTLSCEQNLNHDAMYWYRQDPGQGLRLIYYSQIVNDFQKGDIAEGYSVSREKKESFPLTVTSAQKNPTAFYLCASSIALRTEAFFGQGTRLTVV.

The CDR3 sequence is CASSSKTPGQGRSGELFF. CDR3 DNA: TGTGCCAGCAGCTCGAAAACTCCGGGACAGGGGAGGTCCGGGGAGCTGTTTTTT. The rearrangement uses TRBV7-6 and TRBJ2-2, with 10 bases matching TRBD1. The V and J ends lost 4 bases and 6 bases, in that order; junction bases with no gene match: 14. Germline values: CDR1 SGHVS, CDR2 FNYEAQ. The CDR3 contains 18 residues.

The gene calls are TRBV6-4 and TRBJ1-6; 7 nucleotides line up with TRBD1. Germline V gene data show CDR1 as MRHNA and CDR2 as SNTAGT. The CDR3 is 15 residues long. V was clipped by 4 bases and J by 7 bases; unmatched bases: 7. As DNA, the CDR3 is TGTGCCAGCAGTGCCGGGGACAGCGTAAATTCACCCCTCCACTTT. Protein product: CASSAGDSVNSPLHF.

The gene calls are TRBV4-3 and TRBJ2-7; TRBD2 matches 9 bases. V shed 3 bases, J shed 5 bases, and the junction held 8 bases outside the gene matches. Germline V gene data show CDR1 as LGHNA and CDR2 as YSLEER. The CDR3 is made up of 15 amino acids. The CDR3 bases are TGCGCCAGCAGCCATGGTATAGCGGGAGTGAACGAGCAGTACTTC. Its translation is CASSHGIAGVNEQYF.

In this sample, this clonotype turned up once. The V call is TRBV19, the J call TRBJ2-3; TRBD2 aligns across 7 bases. CDR3 length equals 18 residues. V was pared by 2 bases and J by 6 bases, with 17 bases of the junction left unmatched. CDR1 is LNHDA and CDR2 is SQIVND in the germline V gene (reference sequence). CDR3 in amino acids: CASSIPSGPGGYHDTQYF. The CDR3 DNA reads as TGTGCCAGTAGTATACCCTCGGGGCCGGGAGGCTACCACGATACGCAGTATTTT.

This sequence joins TRBV28 and TRBJ1-5; D call uncertain. Germline lookup yields CDR1 MDHEN and CDR2 SYDVKM. Trimming cost V 6 bases and J 3 bases, with 15 bases left between them. CDR3 length equals 15 residues. The CDR3 bases are TGTGCCAGCAGCCCCTCTCTCCTACCCAATCAGCCCCAGCATTTT. This gives the protein CASSPSLLPNQPQHF.

This clonotype was found a few times. The V gene is TRBV5-4, the J gene TRBJ2-7; the D gene could be TRBD1 or TRBD2 (7 bases each). V gave up 4 bases and J gave up 7 bases, with 9 bases separating them. The CDR3 has 11 residues. Germline lookup yields CDR1 SGHNT and CDR2 YYREEE (reference sequence). The CDR3 sequence: CASSQGGEQYF. The CDR3 nucleotides read TGTGCCAGCAGCCAGGGGGGGGAGCAGTACTTC.

This clonotype was counted a single time. This chain's CDR3 is CAWSKVLGNEQFF. The CDR3 DNA follows: TGTGCCTGGAGTAAGGTACTAGGAAATGAGCAGTTCTTC. This sequence joins TRBV30 and TRBJ2-1; D may be TRBD2 (5 bases). V shed 2 bases and J shed 7 bases, with 12 bases lying between them. CDR3 length equals 13 residues. Germline lookup yields CDR1 GTSNPN and CDR2 SVGIG (reference sequence).

This chain connects TRBV6-2 or TRBV6-3 to TRBJ2-1; no clear D. Trimming pared 8 bases from V and 6 bases from J, leaving 8 bases between. The CDR3 length is 11 residues. CDR1 and CDR2 from the germline V gene are MNHEY and SVGEGT. The CDR3 DNA reads as TGTGCCAGCGGCGTGGGCAATGAGCAGTTCTTC. Translated, it gives CASGVGNEQFF.

The chain couples TRBV27 to TRBJ2-7, with D maybe TRBD2 (6 bases). From germline, CDR1 is MNHEY and CDR2 SMNVEV (reference sequence). V lost 6 bases to trimming and J lost 5 bases, with 38 bases between them. This CDR3 is 21 amino acids long. This CDR3 is CASSLEGTTLNRLSDGNEQYF. The CDR3 region has the DNA TGTGCCAGCAGCTTGGAGGGGACGACGCTTAACCGCTTATCGGATGGGAACGAGCAGTACTTC.

The V gene is TRBV6-5, the J gene TRBJ1-2, with 10 bases fitting TRBD1. V was pared by 7 bases and J by 6 bases, with 5 bases of the junction left unmatched. The germline V gene has CDR1 MNHEY and CDR2 SVGAGI. The CDR3 consists of 13 residues. This CDR3 reads CASTSTGGDGYTF. In DNA form, the CDR3 reads TGTGCCAGCACCTCGACAGGGGGCGATGGCTACACCTTC.

The chain is built from TRBV6-6 and TRBJ1-3; D remains unclear. Trimming removed 2 bases at V and 6 bases at J, with 14 bases between. CDR1 is MNHNY and CDR2 is SVGAGI in the germline V gene (reference sequence). This CDR3 is 15 amino acids long. The CDR3 DNA is TGTGCCAGCAGTTACGTACGGGGTTCGGAAAACACCATATATTTT. Translated: CASSYVRGSENTIYF.

The chain is built from TRBV27 and TRBJ2-7; possibly TRBD1 for D (6 bases). Germline lookup yields CDR1 MNHEY and CDR2 SMNVEV (reference sequence). The CDR3 extends over 16 amino acids. Trimming removed 0 bases at V and 1 base at J, with 13 bases between. The CDR3 loop reads CASSLSVGAISYEQYF. The CDR3 region has the DNA TGTGCCAGCAGTTTATCGGTGGGGGCGATTTCCTACGAGCAGTACTTC.

This clonotype was observed a single time. This chain joins TRBV9 and TRBJ2-7; D is undetermined. This CDR3 comprises 15 residues. Trimming left V 0 bases short and J 0 bases short, with 10 bases between. Germline V gene lookup returns CDR1 SGDLS and CDR2 YYNGEE. The CDR3 coding sequence is TGTGCCAGCAGCGTAGCGGATTACAGCTCCTACGAGCAGTACTTC. Protein product: CASSVADYSSYEQYF.

The chain has TRBV6-5 and TRBJ2-7; 9 bases agree with TRBD1. Trimming cost V 2 bases and J 4 bases; bases outside gene matches: 0. The CDR3 consists of 13 residues. Germline CDR1 is MNHEY and CDR2 is SVGAGI. DNA of the CDR3: TGTGCCAGCAGTTACGGGACAGGGTACGAGCAGTACTTC. This encodes CASSYGTGYEQYF.

V usage is TRBV12-3 or TRBV12-4 and J usage is TRBJ2-5, with a possible D match to TRBD1 (5 bases). The CDR3 consists of 13 residues. Trimming left V 5 bases short and J 3 bases short, with 10 bases between. The CDR3 loop is CASSTTEEETQYF. The CDR3 DNA reads TGTGCCAGCAGTACGACAGAGGAAGAGACCCAGTACTTC.

About this clonotype itself: A read error may produce the germline difference seen at one junction end. This chain uses TRBV29-1 with TRBJ2-1; TRBD1 aligns across 8 bases. This CDR3 contains 14 residues. The V gene's germline CDR1 is SQVTM and CDR2 ANQGSEA. For the CDR3, the DNA is TGCAGCGTGGAAGCCAGGGGGCATCACAATGAGCAGTTCTTC. Translating it yields CSVEARGHHNEQFF.

The rearrangement uses TRBV9 and TRBJ2-3, with unresolved D. The CDR3 covers 14 residues. Trimming shortened V by 4 bases and J by 2 bases, and 11 bases separated the two germline ends. Germline V CDR1 and CDR2: SGDLS, YYNGEE. The CDR3 loop is CASSPVRFTDTQYF. CDR3 nucleotide sequence: TGTGCCAGCAGCCCCGTCAGGTTCACAGATACGCAGTATTTT.

This CDR3 reads CASREGGLIRETQYF. CDR3 in DNA: TGTGCCAGCCGGGAGGGGGGGCTGATCCGGGAGACCCAGTACTTC. V and J are TRBV7-8 and TRBJ2-5; TRBD2 aligns across 8 bases. Germline V lookup: CDR1 SGHVS, CDR2 FQNEAQ. Trimming removed 8 bases from V and 5 bases from J; junction bases left unmatched: 13. The CDR3 sequence is 15 residues long.

The chain uses TRBV6-2 or TRBV6-3 and TRBJ2-1; TRBD2 matches at 7 bases. Germline trimming cut 8 bases from V and 6 bases from J; bases unmatched to any gene: 13. This CDR3 is 15 amino acids long. Germline assignment: CDR1 MNHEY and CDR2 SVGEGT. CDR3 region: CASFRLPGGINEQFF. The DNA for the CDR3 is TGTGCCAGCTTTAGACTACCCGGGGGGATCAATGAGCAGTTCTTC.

The chain uses TRBV10-3 and TRBJ1-5; D is undetermined. V was shortened by 3 bases and J by 7 bases, with 13 bases between the two germline ends. The CDR3 has 14 amino acids. Per germline, CDR1 ENHRY and CDR2 SYGVKD. CDR3 sequence reads: CAISEVGPGQPQHF. DNA of the CDR3: TGTGCCATCAGTGAAGTCGGTCCTGGCCAGCCCCAGCATTTT.

The rearrangement joins TRBV28 to TRBJ2-7; 8 bases line up with TRBD1. V gave up 2 bases and J gave up 4 bases; unmatched junction bases: 10. The length of the CDR3 is 16 residues. Looked up from germline, CDR1 is MDHEN and CDR2 is SYDVKM. The CDR3 sequence is CASSLRGTGRPYEQYF. CDR3 coding DNA: TGTGCCAGCAGTTTACGGGGGACAGGTAGACCTTACGAGCAGTACTTC. Supplemented by reference TRBV28 and TRBJ2-7, the full variable domain reads DVKVTQSSRYLVKRTGEKVFLECVQDMDHENMFWYRQDPGLGLRLIYFSYDVKMKEKGDIPEGYSVSREKKERFSLILESASTNQTSMYLCASSLRGTGRPYEQYFGPGTRLTVT.

The chain recombines TRBV6-2 or TRBV6-3 with TRBJ2-5; 9 positions match TRBD1. CDR1 MNHEY and CDR2 SVGEGT come from the germline V gene. The V gene end was trimmed by 2 bases and the J gene end by 7 bases; junction bases not matched to a gene: 11. This CDR3 is built from 16 residues. For the CDR3, the DNA is TGTGCCAGCAGTTACAATCAGGACAGGGGAGATTGGACCCAGTACTTC. The encoded protein is CASSYNQDRGDWTQYF.

The chain carries TRBV9 and TRBJ2-7; D is possibly TRBD2 (5 bases). V lost 0 bases, J lost 5 bases, and 12 bases lay in between. Germline lookup yields CDR1 SGDLS and CDR2 YYNGEE. The CDR3 extends over 14 amino acids. The CDR3 coding sequence is TGTGCCAGCAGCGTAGCCCCACGAGCGGACGAGCAGTACTTC. Protein sequence: CASSVAPRADEQYF. Complete variable domain (other parts from reference TRBV9 and TRBJ2-7): DSGVTQTPKHLITATGQRVTLRCSPRSGDLSVYWYQQSLDQGLQFLIQYYNGEERAKGNILERFSAQQFPDLHSELNLSSLELGDSALYFCASSVAPRADEQYFGPGTRLTVT.

The rearrangement joins TRBV30 to TRBJ2-1, with 9 nucleotides matching TRBD1. The CDR3 runs to 15 residues. With V trimmed by 4 bases and J by 4 bases, 8 bases remained unmatched. The germline V gene encodes CDR1 GTSNPN and CDR2 SVGIG (reference sequence). The CDR3 bases are TGTGCCTGGACCTTCGGACAGGGGAGATACAATGAGCAGTTCTTC. It codes for CAWTFGQGRYNEQFF.

The V call is TRBV7-3, the J call TRBJ2-4; 7 positions match TRBD2. V was clipped by 1 base and J by 6 bases; unmatched bases: 18. CDR1 and CDR2 from the germline V gene are SGHTA and FQGTGA. CDR3 size: 19 residues. The CDR3 spells CASSLRVHLLGGPRNIQYF. CDR3 sequence (DNA): TGTGCCAGCAGCTTAAGGGTCCACCTGCTGGGAGGGCCTAGAAACATTCAGTACTTC.

The chain employs TRBV7-8 and TRBJ2-7, with D possibly TRBD1 on 6 matching bases. The germline CDR1 and CDR2 sequences are SGHVS and FQNEAQ. The V end was cut by 5 bases, the J end by 3 bases, with 14 bases between. The CDR3 has 14 amino acids. The CDR3 sequence is CASSPRTALYEQYF. In DNA form, the CDR3 reads TGTGCCAGCAGCCCCCGGACAGCCCTCTACGAGCAGTACTTC.

The rearrangement joins TRBV5-6 to TRBJ1-2, with D possibly TRBD1 on 5 matching bases. V was trimmed by 4 bases and J by 5 bases, leaving 18 bases between them. The CDR3 loop spans 15 amino acids. In germline, CDR1 is SGHDT, CDR2 YYEEEE. For the CDR3, the DNA is TGTGCCAGCAGCGTCACAGGCTCCCAGTGGTATGGCTACACCTTC. Amino acids: CASSVTGSQWYGYTF.

This chain uses TRBV2 with TRBJ2-1; 7 nucleotides match TRBD1. The CDR3 has 16 residues. The ends lost 0 bases at V and 9 bases at J; junction bases unmatched: 11. CDR1 and CDR2 from the germline V gene are SNHLY and FYNNEI. Here the CDR3 DNA reads TGTGCCAGCAGTGAAGCGCTTAAGACAGGGCTTACTGAGCAGTTCTTC. Residues: CASSEALKTGLTEQFF.